These 32 T cell receptor beta chains came from one sample sequenced in a study of blood T cell repertoires in COVID-19. TCRdb's table, derived via immunoSEQ multiplex PCR, lists solely in-frame clones and lacks some. The table has under 200,000 clones, about 89% seen once; the top ten hold about 3.5%. Material: peripheral blood. The receptors shown here come from a man aged 65 to 85 with acute or convalescent COVID-19.

This clone was detected only once. The CDR3 loop reads CASGGGRTNEKLFF. CDR3 sequence (DNA): TGTGCCAGCGGTGGTGGCCGAACTAATGAAAAACTGTTTTTT. The chain has TRBV28 and TRBJ1-4; no clear D. The germline V and J ends were trimmed by 8 bases and 1 base, with 11 bases remaining between them. CDR1 and CDR2 (germline): MDHEN, SYDVKM. This CDR3 comprises 14 residues.

This rearrangement joins TRBV4-1 to TRBJ2-4, with 7 bases lining up with TRBD1. Germline-derived CDR1 and CDR2 are MGHRA and YSYEKL. The CDR3 spans 15 residues. V lost 4 bases to trimming and J lost 1 base; unmatched junction nucleotides: 4. The CDR3 DNA follows: TGCGCCAGCAGCCCGGCGACAGGGGCCAAAAACATTCAGTACTTC. Amino acid sequence: CASSPATGAKNIQYF.

The gene calls are TRBV18 and TRBJ2-6; 8 bases are a match to TRBD1. V lost 6 bases and J lost 2; bases outside the gene matches: 0. The CDR3 is 14 residues long. Per the germline V gene, CDR1 is KGHSH and CDR2 is LQKENI. CDR3: CASSDRAGANVLTF. The CDR3 nucleotides are TGTGCCAGCTCGGACAGGGCTGGGGCCAACGTCCTGACTTTC.

Only one count was recorded for this clone. The chain recombines TRBV11-3 with TRBJ2-1; TRBD2 aligns across 11 bases. Germline values: CDR1 SGHNT, CDR2 YENEEA. This CDR3 contains 15 residues. V was pared by 5 bases and J by 4 bases, with 4 bases of the junction left unmatched. CDR3 DNA sequence: TGTGCCAGCAGCCTCGGGACTAGCGGTTACAATGAGCAGTTCTTC. Translating it yields CASSLGTSGYNEQFF.

The genes are TRBV5-6 and TRBJ2-7; D may be TRBD1 (6 bases). Trimming removed 0 bases from V and 2 bases from J, with 6 bases in between. Germline CDR1 SGHDT, CDR2 YYEEEE. The CDR3 totals 13 residues. Here the CDR3 DNA reads TGTGCCAGCAGCTTGGACAGGGCCTACGAGCAGTACTTC. It yields the protein CASSLDRAYEQYF.

This clone was picked up one time. A junction boundary mismatches the germline segment, possibly from a read error. The DNA for the CDR3 is TGTGCTAGCAGCTTAGGTACAGGGGAATACAATGAGCAGTTCTTC. It specifies CASSLGTGEYNEQFF. The chain has TRBV7-7 and TRBJ2-1, with 7 bases lining up with TRBD1. The CDR3 loop spans 15 amino acids. The germline V gene has CDR1 SSHAT and CDR2 FNYEAQ (reference sequence).

The chain recombines TRBV5-1 with TRBJ2-2, with TRBD1 matching 10 bases. Germline V gene sequence: CDR1 SGHRS, CDR2 YFSETQ. This CDR3 region has 16 residues. Trimming at V came to 4 bases and at J to 3 bases, leaving 6 bases not matched to a gene. The CDR3 protein is CASSDPGQGYTGELFF. DNA of the CDR3: TGCGCCAGCAGCGACCCGGGACAGGGGTACACCGGGGAGCTGTTTTTT.

The rearrangement uses TRBV6-5 and TRBJ2-2, with 7 nucleotides matching TRBD1. Germline loops: CDR1 MNHEY, CDR2 SVGAGI. With V trimmed by 5 bases and J by 3 bases, 6 bases remained unmatched. CDR3 length equals 15 residues. CDR3 in amino acids: CASSQQGRDTGELFF. CDR3 nucleotides: TGTGCCAGCAGTCAACAGGGGCGAGACACCGGGGAGCTGTTTTTT.

This clone was detected only a few times. The V gene is TRBV6-5, the J gene TRBJ1-3; possible D gene TRBD1, 5 bases. The germline V gene encodes CDR1 MNHEY and CDR2 SVGAGI. Trimming shortened V by 0 bases and J by 3 bases, and 12 bases separated the two germline ends. The CDR3 covers 16 residues. Written as DNA, the CDR3 is TGTGCCAGCAGTTACTCTTTGTCCAGGGTTGGAAACACCATATATTTT. The encoded protein is CASSYSLSRVGNTIYF.

The rearrangement links TRBV4-1 to TRBJ1-3, with 7 positions matching TRBD1. CDR3 length equals 16 residues. Trimming at V came to 4 bases and at J to 4 bases, leaving 10 bases not matched to a gene. Germline lookup yields CDR1 MGHRA and CDR2 YSYEKL. The CDR3 DNA reads TGCGCCAGCAGCCCGAGCAGGGGGGCAAGGGGAAACACCATATATTTT. This encodes CASSPSRGARGNTIYF.

J is TRBJ2-5 and V is TRBV7-9; 11 nucleotides align to TRBD2. The CDR3 extends over 16 amino acids. V lost 6 bases, J lost 4 bases, and 10 bases stayed unmatched. CDR1 SEHNR and CDR2 FQNEAQ come from the germline V gene (reference sequence). This CDR3 reads CASSLTVLAGVETQYF. The CDR3 nucleotides are TGTGCCAGCAGTCTTACCGTACTAGCGGGAGTAGAGACCCAGTACTTC.

This chain joins TRBV9 and TRBJ2-5, with D unclear. V was trimmed by 3 bases and J by 5 bases, leaving 11 bases between them. CDR3 length: 13 residues. CDR1 and CDR2 from the germline V gene are SGDLS and YYNGEE. For the CDR3, the DNA is TGTGCCAGCAGCGCTGGCCTCTTGGAGACCCAGTACTTC. Encoded protein: CASSAGLLETQYF. The whole variable domain, filled in from reference TRBV9 and TRBJ2-5, reads DSGVTQTPKHLITATGQRVTLRCSPRSGDLSVYWYQQSLDQGLQFLIQYYNGEERAKGNILERFSAQQFPDLHSELNLSSLELGDSALYFCASSAGLLETQYFGPGTRLLVL.

The V call is TRBV4-3, the J call TRBJ2-5, with TRBD2 matching 12 bases. V was clipped by 4 bases and J by 2 bases; unmatched bases: 8. Looked up from germline, CDR1 is LGHNA and CDR2 is YSLEER. The CDR3 is 17 residues long. CDR3 protein: CASSRRLLAGGQETQYF. In nucleotides, the CDR3 is TGCGCCAGCAGCCGAAGGTTACTAGCGGGGGGTCAAGAGACCCAGTACTTC.

The chain joins TRBV19 to TRBJ2-2; 9 nucleotides agree with TRBD1. The CDR3 runs to 14 residues. Germline CDR1 LNHDA, CDR2 SQIVND (reference sequence). Trimming cost V 7 bases and J 6 bases; bases outside gene matches: 6. The DNA of the CDR3 is TGTGCCAGTAATAAGGGACAGGGAGCCGGGGAGCTGTTTTTT. Its translation: CASNKGQGAGELFF.

The genes are TRBV2 and TRBJ2-6; D not resolved. Trimming stripped 3 bases from V and 4 bases from J, with 10 bases between. The CDR3 covers 15 residues. The germline V gene has CDR1 SNHLY and CDR2 FYNNEI. The CDR3 loop is CASSERSAGANVLTF. The CDR3, as DNA: TGTGCCAGCAGTGAGAGGTCGGCCGGGGCCAACGTCCTGACTTTC.

The CDR3 DNA reads TGTGCCAGCAGTCGGGACATAAGGGGTGAAAAACTGTTTTTT. This translates into CASSRDIRGEKLFF. V gene TRBV6-5 combines with J gene TRBJ1-4; possible D gene TRBD1, 6 bases. The CDR3 is made up of 14 amino acids. Germline V gives CDR1 MNHEY, CDR2 SVGAGI. Trimming removed 5 bases at V and 7 bases at J, with 14 bases between.

The chain is built from TRBV28 and TRBJ2-7; the match to TRBD2 covers 7 bases. Germline CDR1 MDHEN, CDR2 SYDVKM. The trim removed 1 base at V and 2 bases at J, leaving 5 bases unmatched. This CDR3 is built from 15 residues. CDR3 DNA sequence: TGTGCCAGCAGTTTATCGAGGGAGGGCCCCTACGAGCAGTACTTC. Translating gives CASSLSREGPYEQYF.

V usage is TRBV9 and J usage is TRBJ2-1; D possibly corresponds to TRBD2 (5 bases). The V end was cut by 0 bases, the J end by 8 bases, with 9 bases between. CDR1 and CDR2 from the germline V gene are SGDLS and YYNGEE. The CDR3 totals 13 residues. As DNA, the CDR3 is TGTGCCAGCAGCGTAGGGTCTAGCCATGAGCAGTTCTTC. Encoded protein: CASSVGSSHEQFF.

DNA for the CDR3: TGTGCCAGCATCCGACTAGCGGGGTTAAATGAGCAGTTCTTC. This gives the protein CASIRLAGLNEQFF. The rearrangement uses TRBV11-2 and TRBJ2-1; TRBD2 matches at 11 bases. The CDR3 has 14 amino acids. Germline values: CDR1 SGHAT, CDR2 FQNNGV. The V gene end was trimmed by 7 bases and the J gene end by 7 bases; junction bases not matched to a gene: 6.

V is TRBV29-1 and J is TRBJ2-3; the D is unclear. The CDR3 sequence is 13 residues long. Trimming pared 0 bases from V and 4 bases from J, leaving 8 bases between. Germline V gene sequence: CDR1 SQVTM, CDR2 ANQGSEA. CDR3 coding DNA: TGCAGCGTTGAAGATCCCATGTCAGATACGCAGTATTTT. Encoded protein: CSVEDPMSDTQYF.

The rearrangement joins TRBV3-1 (or the pseudogene TRBV3-2) to TRBJ1-6; 8 bases map to TRBD1. CDR1 and CDR2 (germline): LGHDT, YNNKEL (reference sequence). The CDR3 runs to 17 residues. The ends lost 1 base at V and 10 bases at J; junction bases unmatched: 12. This CDR3 is CASSQGPRTGNESPLHF. CDR3 nucleotides: TGTGCCAGCAGCCAAGGTCCCCGGACAGGGAATGAATCACCCCTCCACTTT.

About this clone: The same CDR3 can be traced to other DNA sequences in this sample. The chain combines TRBV7-3 with TRBJ2-3; D is unresolved. CDR1 and CDR2 (germline): SGHTA, FQGTGA. The V gene lost 2 bases and the J gene lost 1 base, with 4 bases spanning the gap. The CDR3 runs 13 residues. CDR3 sequence (DNA): TGTGCCAGCAGCTTATCAGGCACAGATACGCAGTATTTT. Amino acids: CASSLSGTDTQYF.

The CDR3 loop is CASGEGTTDNEQFF. In DNA, the CDR3 is TGTGCCAGCGGGGAGGGTACTACGGACAATGAGCAGTTCTTC. V is TRBV27 and J is TRBJ2-1, with 7 bases aligning to TRBD2. From germline, CDR1 is MNHEY and CDR2 SMNVEV (reference sequence). The junction had 9 bases not matched to a gene; V was cut back by 8 bases and J by 5 bases. The length of the CDR3 is 14 residues.

The chain combines TRBV9 with TRBJ2-3; TRBD2 matches at 8 bases. V trimming: 4 bases; J trimming: 0 bases; junction bases outside the gene matches: 16. This CDR3 contains 19 residues. Germline V lookup: CDR1 SGDLS, CDR2 YYNGEE. CDR3 nucleotides: TGTGCCAGCAGCCCATCCGGTGGAGCGGGGGCCTATAGCACAGATACGCAGTATTTT. Translated: CASSPSGGAGAYSTDTQYF.

The CDR3 loop reads CASSPLGTSGVETQYF. The CDR3 DNA sequence: TGTGCCAGCAGCCCCCTAGGGACTAGCGGGGTAGAGACCCAGTACTTC. The V gene is TRBV4-2, the J gene TRBJ2-5, with 13 bases that match TRBD2. CDR3 length: 16 amino acids. V trimming: 4 bases; J trimming: 4 bases; junction bases outside the gene matches: 6. Per germline, CDR1 LGHNA and CDR2 YNFKEQ.

This clone has only one observation. The rearrangement links TRBV7-8 to TRBJ2-4; 7 bases agree with TRBD2. Germline V gene sequence: CDR1 SGHVS, CDR2 FQNEAQ. There are 18 residues in the CDR3. V lost 2 bases to trimming and J lost 0 bases; unmatched junction nucleotides: 10. The CDR3 is CASSLSPSGAIAKNIQYF. As DNA, the CDR3 is TGTGCCAGCAGCTTAAGTCCAAGCGGGGCGATAGCCAAAAACATTCAGTACTTC.

V and J are TRBV28 and TRBJ2-3; TRBD2 matches at 8 bases. The germline gives CDR1 MDHEN, CDR2 SYDVKM. This CDR3 has 13 residues. The trim removed 4 bases at V and 3 bases at J, leaving 0 bases unmatched. The DNA for the CDR3 is TGTGCCAGCAGTTCGGGAGGGACAGATACGCAGTATTTT. This sequence encodes CASSSGGTDTQYF.

The chain couples TRBV15 to TRBJ1-2, with 7 nucleotides matching TRBD1. This CDR3 region has 17 residues. J gave up 7 bases and V 3 bases, and 17 bases lay outside the gene matches. The V gene's germline CDR1 is LNHNV and CDR2 YYDKDF (reference sequence). The CDR3 DNA sequence: TGTGCCACCAGCAGGGACCAGACAGGGCTTAGGGAGAGTGGCTACACCTTC. This gives the protein CATSRDQTGLRESGYTF.

V is TRBV2 and J is TRBJ2-1; 9 bases agree with TRBD2. Germline values: CDR1 SNHLY, CDR2 FYNNEI. There are 15 residues in the CDR3. J gave up 1 base and V 5 bases, and 3 bases lay outside the gene matches. The CDR3 protein is CASSLAGESYNEQFF. The CDR3, as DNA: TGTGCCAGCAGTTTAGCGGGAGAATCCTACAATGAGCAGTTCTTC.

This clone was recorded at least ten times. V is TRBV6-2 or TRBV6-3 and J is TRBJ2-7; 7 bases are shared with TRBD1. This CDR3 comprises 13 residues. The germline V gene encodes CDR1 MNHEY and CDR2 SVGEGT. J gave up 7 bases and V 4 bases, and 7 bases lay outside the gene matches. In DNA form, the CDR3 reads TGTGCCAGCAGTTCCGTGACAGGGCTAGAGCAGTACTTC. It yields the protein CASSSVTGLEQYF.

This chain connects TRBV15 to TRBJ1-4, with unresolved D. V lost 1 base and J lost 8, with 8 bases in between. CDR3 length equals 13 residues. Per germline, CDR1 LNHNV and CDR2 YYDKDF (reference sequence). CDR3 in DNA: TGTGCCACCAGCAGAGGGGCACAGGAAAAACTGTTTTTT. Translated, it gives CATSRGAQEKLFF.

This chain uses TRBV10-3 with TRBJ1-2; 7 nucleotides align to TRBD1. CDR3 length equals 14 residues. V shed 2 bases and J 5 bases; nucleotides not matched to a gene: 5. Germline CDR1 ENHRY, CDR2 SYGVKD. The CDR3 spells CAISEDRDRYGYTF. The CDR3 DNA reads TGTGCCATCAGTGAGGACAGGGATAGGTATGGCTACACCTTC.